The rows below give T cell receptor beta chains drawn from one sample of a study of blood T cell repertoires in COVID-19. Assay used: immunoSEQ multiplex PCR; TCRdb lists only in-frame clones, some missing. This sample yields approximately 290,000 clones, of which under 85% are seen a single time; 0.87% belongs to the top ten. Sequencing was performed on peripheral blood. The origin of the receptors is a human donor with COVID-19, enrolled during active disease. The donor label of this sample is uncertain. Each CDR3 is given with its conserved first and last residue. The D gene is left open where the match is weak. The size entry is marked missing in some rows and otherwise reads once, few, many or a size class.

NA | TRBJ1-5 | TRBV7-3 | NA | CASSISQGQPQHF
TRBD1 | TRBJ2-3 | TRBV28 | NA | CATEPGQGGDTQYF
TRBD1 | TRBJ2-5 | TRBV19 | few | CASSKTTDRGLTQYF
TRBD2 | TRBJ2-3 | TRBV7-2 | NA | CASSREAGLTDTQYF
NA | TRBJ2-1 | TRBV19 | NA | CASSRAEIGSNEQFF
NA | TRBJ2-7 | TRBV20-1 | NA | CSARRDYEQYF
NA | TRBJ2-3 | TRBV19 | NA | CASSIPGTGDTQYF
TRBD2 | TRBJ2-1 | TRBV29-1 | NA | CSVKTAGAYNEQFF
NA | TRBJ1-2 | TRBV5-4 | few | CASSIYRDPANYGYTF
NA | TRBJ1-1 | TRBV18 | NA | CASSPTNTEAFF
NA | TRBJ2-7 | TRBV18 | NA | CASSSPLTPRSYEQYF
TRBD1 | TRBJ1-2 | TRBV7-9 | NA | CASSQDRGRLDYGYTF
TRBD1 | TRBJ2-7 | TRBV5-6 | NA | CASSLARGTGTYEQYF
TRBD2 | TRBJ2-2 | TRBV29-1 | NA | CSVSPSGKNTGELFF
TRBD1 | TRBJ1-1 | TRBV7-6 | NA | CASSKLTGENTEAFF
TRBD2 | TRBJ2-1 | TRBV10-3 | NA | CAISATSGKGNEQFF
NA | TRBJ1-2 | TRBV9 | NA | CASSRTQTDRFYGYTF
TRBD1 | TRBJ1-5 | TRBV4-3 | NA | CASSQSGGGQPQHF
NA | TRBJ1-1 | TRBV6-5 | NA | CASSYSNQGGTEAFF
TRBD1 | TRBJ1-3 | TRBV30 | many | CAYEQGGGNTIYF
TRBD1 | TRBJ1-3 | TRBV7-9 | NA | CASTVPQGASSGNTIYF
TRBD2 | TRBJ2-3 | TRBV2 | NA | CASQLAGASDTQYF
NA | TRBJ1-2 | TRBV7-2 | NA | CASTPLETYGYTF
TRBD1 | TRBJ1-5 | TRBV27 | NA | CASSLSGQSNQPQHF
TRBD2 | TRBJ2-3 | TRBV3-1/TRBV3-2 | few | CASSQHPSGSTQYF
NA | TRBJ1-3 | TRBV5-1 | NA | CASSAEFSTIYF
TRBD2 | TRBJ2-1 | TRBV10-1 | NA | CASRDRLAGSSYNEQFF
TRBD1 | TRBJ2-3 | TRBV28 | NA | CASRLPQIGQGRTDTQYF
NA | TRBJ2-3 | TRBV6-4 | NA | CASSASLLGADTQYF
NA | TRBJ2-2 | TRBV7-2 | NA | CASSPVGGAGELFF
TRBD1 | TRBJ1-1 | TRBV19 | NA | CASRRQGLATEAFF
TRBD2 | TRBJ2-7 | TRBV6-6 | NA | CASSPVAGGPEQYF
NA | TRBJ1-2 | TRBV3-1/TRBV3-2 | NA | CASSQAGYGYTF
NA | TRBJ1-4 | TRBV6-6 | few | CASSWLGGGANEKLFF
NA | TRBJ1-4 | TRBV10-3 | NA | CATSRATGTNEKLFF
TRBD1 | TRBJ2-7 | TRBV19 | few | CASSTPTGDEQYF
TRBD2 | TRBJ2-3 | TRBV27 | NA | CASSSLAGVAADTQYF
TRBD1 | TRBJ2-7 | TRBV11-3 | few | CASSRSGQGTEQYF
TRBD2 | TRBJ2-2 | TRBV5-1 | NA | CASNPRAGGSGELFF
TRBD1 | TRBJ1-2 | TRBV9 | NA | CASSARTGYDYTF
TRBD1 | TRBJ2-5 | TRBV12-3/TRBV12-4 | once | CASSLGQGGTQYF
NA | TRBJ1-5 | TRBV7-2 | NA | CASSLTTGLNNQPQHF
NA | TRBJ1-2 | TRBV3-1/TRBV3-2 | NA | CASTIGGLNYGYTF
TRBD1 | TRBJ1-1 | TRBV7-3 | NA | CASSSTGTGNTEAFF
NA | TRBJ2-7 | TRBV6-2/TRBV6-3 | NA | CASNPLGAAGVYEQYF